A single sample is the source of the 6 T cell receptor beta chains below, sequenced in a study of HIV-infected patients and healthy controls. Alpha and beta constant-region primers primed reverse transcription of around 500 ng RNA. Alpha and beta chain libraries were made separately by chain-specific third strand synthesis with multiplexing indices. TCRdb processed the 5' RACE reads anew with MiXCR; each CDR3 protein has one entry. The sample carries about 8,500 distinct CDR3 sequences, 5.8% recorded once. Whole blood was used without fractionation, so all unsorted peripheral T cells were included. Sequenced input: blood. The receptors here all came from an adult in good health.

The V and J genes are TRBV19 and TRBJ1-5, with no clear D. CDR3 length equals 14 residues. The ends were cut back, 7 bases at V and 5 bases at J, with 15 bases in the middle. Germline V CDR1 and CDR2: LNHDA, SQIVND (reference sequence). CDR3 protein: CASTLRTFDQPQHF. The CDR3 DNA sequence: TGTGCCAGTACCTTAAGGACTTTTGATCAGCCCCAGCATTTT. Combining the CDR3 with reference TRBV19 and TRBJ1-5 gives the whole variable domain DGGITQSPKYLFRKEGQNVTLSCEQNLNHDAMYWYRQDPGQGLRLIYYSQIVNDFQKGDIAEGYSVSREKKESFPLTVTSAQKNPTAFYLCASTLRTFDQPQHFGDGTRLSIL.

The CDR3 spells CSARRQGDRDQPQHF. As DNA, the CDR3 is TGCAGTGCTAGACGGCAGGGAGATCGGGATCAGCCCCAGCATTTT. The chain is built from TRBV20-1 and TRBJ1-5; D may be TRBD1 (5 bases). Germline V gene data show CDR1 as DFQATT and CDR2 as SNEGSKA (reference sequence). There are 15 residues in the CDR3. The V end lost 2 bases, the J end lost 5 bases, and 16 bases lay between the germline ends.

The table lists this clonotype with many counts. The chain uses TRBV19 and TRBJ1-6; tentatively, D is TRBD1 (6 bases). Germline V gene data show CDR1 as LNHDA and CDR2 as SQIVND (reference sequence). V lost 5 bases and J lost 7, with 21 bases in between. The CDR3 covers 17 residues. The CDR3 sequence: CASSHATTQGRNSPLHF. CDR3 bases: TGTGCCAGTAGTCACGCCACCACCCAGGGGAGGAATTCACCCCTCCACTTT.

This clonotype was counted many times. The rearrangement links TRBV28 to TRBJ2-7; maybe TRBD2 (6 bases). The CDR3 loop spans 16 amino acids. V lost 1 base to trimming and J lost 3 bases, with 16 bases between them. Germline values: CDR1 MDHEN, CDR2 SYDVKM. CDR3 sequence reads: CASSLSSGGFRYEQYF. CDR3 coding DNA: TGTGCCAGCAGTTTATCCTCCGGGGGATTCCGCTACGAGCAGTACTTC.

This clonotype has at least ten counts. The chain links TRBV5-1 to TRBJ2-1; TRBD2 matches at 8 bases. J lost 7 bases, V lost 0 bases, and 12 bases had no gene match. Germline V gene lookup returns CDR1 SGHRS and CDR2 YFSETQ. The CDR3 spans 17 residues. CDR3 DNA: TGCGCCAGCAGCTTGGCCCCGGGTAGCGGGGTGACTAATGAGCAGTTCTTC. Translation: CASSLAPGSGVTNEQFF.

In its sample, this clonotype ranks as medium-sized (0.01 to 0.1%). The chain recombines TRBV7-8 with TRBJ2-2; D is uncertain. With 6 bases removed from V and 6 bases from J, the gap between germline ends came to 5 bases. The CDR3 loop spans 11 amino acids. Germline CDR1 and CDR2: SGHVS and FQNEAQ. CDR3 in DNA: TGTGCCAGCAGGACCTCCGGGGAGCTGTTTTTT. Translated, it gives CASRTSGELFF.